This is a list of T cell receptor beta chains from one sample in a study of beta chain features in type 1 diabetes. TCRdb's copy holds only in-frame clones and misses some; the assay was immunoSEQ multiplex PCR. The repertoire consists of 860,000 or so clones, with about 17% occurring once and the leading ten covering about 0.02%. Sequenced: naive CD4+ T cells from blood. Receptors originate from a woman between 18 and 30 years old in good health. Both conserved end residues are part of each CDR3. Fields, in order: CDR3 protein, CDR3 DNA, clone size, J gene, D gene, V gene. A D gene is named only where the DNA matches it firmly. Expanded clones get a size class; other rows say once, few or many, or leave the size out.

cdr3_aa: CATSRQGASGNTIYF; cdr3_nt: TGTGCCACCAGTAGACAGGGGGCCTCTGGAAACACCATATATTTT; clone_size: few; j_call: TRBJ1-3; d_call: TRBD1; v_call: TRBV15
cdr3_aa: CASSFTSGTQYF; cdr3_nt: TGTGCCAGCAGTTTCACTAGCGGGACCCAGTATTTT; clone_size: NA; j_call: TRBJ2-3; d_call: TRBD2; v_call: TRBV6-5
cdr3_aa: CASSLWTGGNTGELFF; cdr3_nt: TGTGCCAGCAGCCTTTGGACAGGGGGGAACACCGGGGAGCTGTTTTTT; clone_size: NA; j_call: TRBJ2-2; d_call: TRBD1; v_call: TRBV14
cdr3_aa: CASSPKQGGSYNEQFF; cdr3_nt: TGTGCCAGCAGCCCCAAACAGGGGGGTTCCTACAATGAGCAGTTCTTC; clone_size: few; j_call: TRBJ2-1; d_call: TRBD1; v_call: TRBV11-2
cdr3_aa: CASRPSGANTGELFF; cdr3_nt: TGTGCCAGCAGACCGAGCGGGGCGAACACCGGGGAGCTGTTTTTT; clone_size: few; j_call: TRBJ2-2; d_call: TRBD2; v_call: TRBV28
cdr3_aa: CASSPDSDTQYF; cdr3_nt: TGTGCCAGCAGCCCTGACTCCGATACGCAGTATTTT; clone_size: few; j_call: TRBJ2-3; d_call: NA; v_call: TRBV2
cdr3_aa: CASSEQGPNTEAFF; cdr3_nt: TGCGCCAGCAGTGAGCAGGGGCCTAACACTGAAGCTTTCTTT; clone_size: few; j_call: TRBJ1-1; d_call: NA; v_call: TRBV10-2
cdr3_aa: CASSQAGQGSLGANVLTF; cdr3_nt: TGCGCCAGCAGCCAAGCGGGACAGGGTTCTCTTGGGGCCAACGTCCTGACTTTC; clone_size: NA; j_call: TRBJ2-6; d_call: TRBD1; v_call: TRBV4-1
cdr3_aa: CASSSPKGTGYTF; cdr3_nt: TGTGCCAGCAGTTCCCCCAAGGGCACTGGCTACACCTTC; clone_size: NA; j_call: TRBJ1-2; d_call: NA; v_call: TRBV28
cdr3_aa: CASNVGQGRYEQYF; cdr3_nt: TGTGCCAGCAACGTGGGACAGGGGCGCTACGAGCAGTACTTC; clone_size: few; j_call: TRBJ2-7; d_call: TRBD1; v_call: TRBV13
cdr3_aa: CASGIRELASTDTQYF; cdr3_nt: TGTGCTAGTGGGATTCGGGAGCTCGCTAGCACAGATACGCAGTATTTT; clone_size: few; j_call: TRBJ2-3; d_call: NA; v_call: TRBV12-5
cdr3_aa: CASSSQGLRDEQYF; cdr3_nt: TGTGCCAGCAGTTCGCAGGGTCTTAGAGACGAGCAGTACTTC; clone_size: NA; j_call: TRBJ2-7; d_call: NA; v_call: TRBV6-5
cdr3_aa: CASSPSGTGAYNEQFF; cdr3_nt: TGTGCCAGCAGCCCATCCGGGACAGGGGCCTACAATGAGCAGTTCTTC; clone_size: NA; j_call: TRBJ2-1; d_call: TRBD1; v_call: TRBV7-2
cdr3_aa: CASSPGGPSTGELFF; cdr3_nt: TGTGCCAGCAGCCCCGGGGGCCCTAGCACCGGGGAGCTGTTTTTT; clone_size: few; j_call: TRBJ2-2; d_call: NA; v_call: TRBV7-3
cdr3_aa: CAIWTGGSGANVLTF; cdr3_nt: TGTGCCATTTGGACAGGGGGCTCTGGGGCCAACGTCCTGACTTTC; clone_size: NA; j_call: TRBJ2-6; d_call: TRBD1; v_call: TRBV6-6
cdr3_aa: CASSYNYYEQYF; cdr3_nt: TGTGCCAGCAGTTACAATTACTACGAGCAGTACTTC; clone_size: NA; j_call: TRBJ2-7; d_call: NA; v_call: TRBV6-6
cdr3_aa: CATSRDRGSSNQPQHF; cdr3_nt: TGTGCCACCAGCAGAGACAGGGGGAGTAGCAATCAGCCCCAGCATTTT; clone_size: NA; j_call: TRBJ1-5; d_call: TRBD1; v_call: TRBV15
cdr3_aa: CASSIGTTYNQPQHF; cdr3_nt: TGTGCCAGCAGCATCGGGACGACGTACAATCAGCCCCAGCATTTT; clone_size: few; j_call: TRBJ1-5; d_call: NA; v_call: TRBV7-9
cdr3_aa: CASSITGYTGELFF; cdr3_nt: TGTGCCAGCAGCATCACAGGGTACACCGGGGAGCTGTTTTTT; clone_size: NA; j_call: TRBJ2-2; d_call: NA; v_call: TRBV7-9
cdr3_aa: CASSPNRGLDEQYF; cdr3_nt: TGTGCCAGCAGCCCCAACAGGGGGCTCGACGAGCAGTACTTC; clone_size: NA; j_call: TRBJ2-7; d_call: TRBD1; v_call: TRBV5-4
cdr3_aa: CASSLGGTANYGYTF; cdr3_nt: TGTGCCAGCAGCTTGGGGGGGACAGCTAACTATGGCTACACCTTC; clone_size: few; j_call: TRBJ1-2; d_call: TRBD1; v_call: TRBV5-6
cdr3_aa: CASSPSGSDTQYF; cdr3_nt: TGTGCCAGCAGCCCAAGTGGGTCAGATACGCAGTATTTT; clone_size: NA; j_call: TRBJ2-3; d_call: NA; v_call: TRBV7-9
cdr3_aa: CSVYGTSYGGEQYF; cdr3_nt: TGCAGCGTTTATGGGACTAGCTACGGAGGCGAGCAGTACTTC; clone_size: few; j_call: TRBJ2-7; d_call: TRBD2; v_call: TRBV29-1
cdr3_aa: CASSKTSGGLGTDTQYF; cdr3_nt: TGTGCCAGCAGTAAGACTAGCGGGGGACTCGGCACAGATACGCAGTATTTT; clone_size: once; j_call: TRBJ2-3; d_call: TRBD2; v_call: TRBV27
cdr3_aa: CASSRRTGGDTEAFF; cdr3_nt: TGCGCCAGCAGCCGGCGGACAGGGGGAGACACTGAAGCTTTCTTT; clone_size: NA; j_call: TRBJ1-1; d_call: TRBD1; v_call: TRBV5-1
cdr3_aa: CASSARTGENYNEQFF; cdr3_nt: TGTGCCAGCAGCGCCAGGACAGGAGAAAACTACAATGAGCAGTTCTTC; clone_size: few; j_call: TRBJ2-1; d_call: TRBD1; v_call: TRBV11-1
cdr3_aa: CASSLAVSAGEETQYF; cdr3_nt: TGTGCCAGCAGCTTAGCCGTTTCGGCGGGAGAAGAGACCCAGTACTTC; clone_size: few; j_call: TRBJ2-5; d_call: TRBD2; v_call: TRBV7-2
cdr3_aa: CAISDATSGNHEQFF; cdr3_nt: TGTGCCATCAGTGACGCGACTAGCGGGAATCATGAGCAGTTCTTC; clone_size: NA; j_call: TRBJ2-1; d_call: TRBD2; v_call: TRBV10-3
cdr3_aa: CASRPLAGGHNEQFF; cdr3_nt: TGTGCCAGCAGACCCTTAGCGGGGGGGCACAATGAGCAGTTCTTC; clone_size: few; j_call: TRBJ2-1; d_call: TRBD2; v_call: TRBV27
cdr3_aa: CASSYDGLAGTPDTQYF; cdr3_nt: TGCGCCAGCAGCTACGATGGGCTAGCGGGAACCCCAGATACGCAGTATTTT; clone_size: NA; j_call: TRBJ2-3; d_call: TRBD2; v_call: TRBV4-1
cdr3_aa: CASSPGQDEQYF; cdr3_nt: TGTGCCAGCTCCCCCGGACAGGACGAGCAGTACTTC; clone_size: NA; j_call: TRBJ2-7; d_call: TRBD1; v_call: TRBV18
cdr3_aa: CSAASRRAFF; cdr3_nt: TGCAGTGCGGCTTCAAGACGGGCTTTCTTT; clone_size: NA; j_call: TRBJ1-1; d_call: NA; v_call: TRBV20-1
cdr3_aa: CASKLGSRLNGYEQYF; cdr3_nt: TGTGCCAGCAAGTTGGGCTCCCGTCTGAACGGTTACGAGCAGTACTTC; clone_size: few; j_call: TRBJ2-7; d_call: NA; v_call: TRBV2
cdr3_aa: CASSFQGTSLRETQYF; cdr3_nt: TGTGCCAGCAGTTTTCAGGGGACTTCACTCCGGGAGACCCAGTACTTC; clone_size: few; j_call: TRBJ2-5; d_call: NA; v_call: TRBV28
cdr3_aa: CASSLTSDRANEKLFF; cdr3_nt: TGTGCCAGCAGTTTAACTTCGGACAGGGCTAATGAAAAACTGTTTTTT; clone_size: NA; j_call: TRBJ1-4; d_call: TRBD1; v_call: TRBV27
cdr3_aa: CASSLRGQEDYEQYF; cdr3_nt: TGTGCCAGCAGCTTAAGGGGTCAGGAGGACTACGAGCAGTACTTC; clone_size: few; j_call: TRBJ2-7; d_call: NA; v_call: TRBV7-2
cdr3_aa: CASSLELGYDNEQFF; cdr3_nt: TGTGCCAGCAGCTTAGAACTAGGTTACGACAATGAGCAGTTCTTC; clone_size: few; j_call: TRBJ2-1; d_call: NA; v_call: TRBV11-2
cdr3_aa: CSVAGTSGSYEQYF; cdr3_nt: TGCAGCGTTGCCGGGACTAGCGGATCCTACGAGCAGTACTTC; clone_size: NA; j_call: TRBJ2-7; d_call: TRBD2; v_call: TRBV29-1
cdr3_aa: CASSSYSGSGTDTQYF; cdr3_nt: TGTGCCAGCAGCTCATATAGCGGGAGTGGGACAGATACGCAGTATTTT; clone_size: few; j_call: TRBJ2-3; d_call: TRBD2; v_call: TRBV5-6
cdr3_aa: CAIRQAVNTEAFF; cdr3_nt: TGTGCCATCCGACAGGCCGTTAACACTGAAGCTTTCTTT; clone_size: NA; j_call: TRBJ1-1; d_call: NA; v_call: TRBV15
cdr3_aa: CASSFWGPNYEQYF; cdr3_nt: TGTGCCAGCAGTTTCTGGGGACCTAACTACGAGCAGTACTTC; clone_size: NA; j_call: TRBJ2-7; d_call: NA; v_call: TRBV28
cdr3_aa: CASSLLEGRSNEKLFF; cdr3_nt: TGTGCCAGCAGCTTACTAGAGGGACGGTCTAATGAAAAACTGTTTTTT; clone_size: NA; j_call: TRBJ1-4; d_call: NA; v_call: TRBV7-6
cdr3_aa: CASSSRAGGTNEQFF; cdr3_nt: TGTGCCAGCAGCTCTAGAGCGGGAGGGACGAATGAGCAGTTCTTC; clone_size: few; j_call: TRBJ2-1; d_call: TRBD2; v_call: TRBV7-3
cdr3_aa: CASRATSGRPNEQFF; cdr3_nt: TGTGCCAGCAGAGCGACTAGCGGGAGGCCTAATGAGCAGTTCTTC; clone_size: NA; j_call: TRBJ2-1; d_call: TRBD2; v_call: TRBV7-2
cdr3_aa: CASSGQMVGNTIYF; cdr3_nt: TGTGCCAGCAGCGGGCAGATGGTAGGAAACACCATATATTTT; clone_size: NA; j_call: TRBJ1-3; d_call: NA; v_call: TRBV14
cdr3_aa: CASKKTEQETQYF; cdr3_nt: TGTGCCAGCAAGAAGACAGAGCAAGAGACCCAGTACTTC; clone_size: few; j_call: TRBJ2-5; d_call: NA; v_call: TRBV6-5
cdr3_aa: CASSLERLAGSEQFF; cdr3_nt: TGTGCCAGCAGCTTAGAGAGACTAGCGGGATCTGAGCAGTTCTTC; clone_size: few; j_call: TRBJ2-1; d_call: TRBD2; v_call: TRBV7-2
cdr3_aa: CASSAETVRDRRYEQYF; cdr3_nt: TGTGCCAGCAGCGCAGAAACCGTCCGGGACAGACGTTACGAGCAGTACTTC; clone_size: few; j_call: TRBJ2-7; d_call: TRBD1; v_call: TRBV7-8
cdr3_aa: CASSSGQGNEKLFF; cdr3_nt: TGTGCCAGCAGCTCGGGACAGGGTAATGAAAAACTGTTTTTT; clone_size: NA; j_call: TRBJ1-4; d_call: TRBD1; v_call: TRBV7-2
cdr3_aa: CASSLIEQETQYF; cdr3_nt: TGTGCCAGCAGCCTTATCGAACAAGAGACCCAGTACTTC; clone_size: NA; j_call: TRBJ2-5; d_call: NA; v_call: TRBV7-2
cdr3_aa: CSVERTATSYTF; cdr3_nt: TGCAGCGTTGAGCGGACAGCAACTAGCTACACCTTC; clone_size: few; j_call: TRBJ1-2; d_call: NA; v_call: TRBV29-1
cdr3_aa: CASSEATFGGVKETQYF; cdr3_nt: TGCGCCAGCAGCGAGGCCACCTTCGGGGGGGTGAAAGAGACCCAGTACTTC; clone_size: NA; j_call: TRBJ2-5; d_call: TRBD2; v_call: TRBV5-1
cdr3_aa: CASSVRVRDNEQFF; cdr3_nt: TGCGCCAGCAGTGTCAGGGTAAGGGACAATGAGCAGTTCTTC; clone_size: NA; j_call: TRBJ2-1; d_call: NA; v_call: TRBV10-2
cdr3_aa: CAISESLGNAQNTQYF; cdr3_nt: TGTGCCATCAGTGAGTCCCTGGGGAATGCACAGAATACGCAGTATTTT; clone_size: NA; j_call: TRBJ2-3; d_call: NA; v_call: TRBV10-3
cdr3_aa: CASSLRGQGLDEQFF; cdr3_nt: TGTGCCAGCAGCCTACGGGGACAGGGGCTCGATGAGCAGTTCTTC; clone_size: NA; j_call: TRBJ2-1; d_call: TRBD1; v_call: TRBV28
cdr3_aa: CASSVTAGDTGELFF; cdr3_nt: TGTGCCAGCAGCGTAACAGCGGGAGACACCGGGGAGCTGTTTTTT; clone_size: NA; j_call: TRBJ2-2; d_call: TRBD2; v_call: TRBV9